This paragraph covers one TCR beta chain sequence. Deletions cut 4 bases from V and 0 bases from J, with 14 bases between. The length of the CDR3 is 16 residues. Germline V gene sequence: CDR1 SGHNT, CDR2 YYREEE (reference sequence). Original processing notes: Estimation of nucleated cell counts relied on the amplification of reference gene primers. Measured with immunoSEQ multiplex PCR; TCRdb has only the in-frame clones, and not every one. Clone size and V and J calls were adopted from that table, with D and trimming inferred from the DNA. The repertoire holds around 140,000 clones, with around nine tenths as singletons. This specimen comes from a study of blood T cell repertoires in COVID-19. Study-wide context: Acute and convalescent COVID-19 specimens originated in the United States, Italy and Spain. PBMCs, B-cell-depleted T cells, or T cells were the source of the cDNA or gDNA that made up the material.

The receptor comes from a man aged 50 to 60 with active or convalescent COVID-19. The specimen was peripheral blood. The chain couples TRBV5-4 to TRBJ1-3, with D possibly matching TRBD1 (6 bases). CDR3 sequence reads: CASSAYVGASGNTIYF. Written as DNA, the CDR3 is TGTGCCAGCAGCGCTTACGTGGGGGCCTCTGGAAACACCATATATTTT.